These 14 T cell receptor beta chains share one sample of origin, sequenced in a study of T-cell reconstitution after alpha-beta-depleted transplantation in children. Unique molecular identifiers featured in how the TCRbeta library was prepared. TCRdb redid the calling of the PCR reads with MiXCR, one entry per CDR3 protein. Of about 580,000 distinct CDR3 sequences detected, more than 20% appear once; the ten largest clones hold roughly 15%. The sample was PBMCs, mostly from graft donor cells, taken 360 days after TCRalphabeta/CD19-depleted stem cell transplant. The receptors originated from a boy under two years old who had a stem cell transplant for acute myeloid leukemia, so the T cells may come from the graft donor.

In this sample, this clonotype turned up a few times. V and J are TRBV20-1 and TRBJ2-7; TRBD1 matches at 9 bases. V gave up 0 bases and J gave up 4 bases; unmatched junction bases: 10. The CDR3 sequence is 16 residues long. Looked up from germline, CDR1 is DFQATT and CDR2 is SNEGSKA (reference sequence). This chain's CDR3 is CSARDMAGTGMYEQYF. The CDR3 DNA is TGCAGTGCTAGAGACATGGCCGGGACAGGGATGTACGAGCAGTACTTC.

This clonotype came up a few times. V is TRBV20-1 and J is TRBJ1-2; a weak D match, TRBD1 (5 bases). V was clipped by 0 bases and J by 4 bases, with 12 bases between them. This CDR3 region has 14 residues. Germline values: CDR1 DFQATT, CDR2 SNEGSKA (reference sequence). CDR3 DNA: TGCAGTGCTAGAGATTCCTCCAGGGCCTATGGCTACACCTTC. This gives the protein CSARDSSRAYGYTF.

This clonotype was observed a few times. The CDR3 reads CSAKRGGGGLSYEQYF. The CDR3 nucleotides read TGCAGTGCAAAGAGGGGGGGCGGGGGACTCTCCTACGAGCAGTACTTC. The genes are TRBV20-1 and TRBJ2-7; D is perhaps TRBD2 (7 bases). V dropped 6 bases and J dropped 0 bases, with 21 bases sitting between them. The CDR3 is 16 residues long. Germline CDR1 DFQATT, CDR2 SNEGSKA (reference sequence).

The chain has TRBV7-9 and TRBJ2-7, with D maybe TRBD2 (7 bases). V was clipped by 5 bases and J by 2 bases, with 13 bases between them. Germline assignment: CDR1 SEHNR and CDR2 FQNEAQ (reference sequence). This CDR3 is built from 14 residues. The CDR3 DNA is TGTGCCAGCAGCGAAAGGGGGGGTCCCTACGAGCAGTACTTC. Protein sequence: CASSERGGPYEQYF.

The table lists this clonotype with many counts. This chain uses TRBV7-2 with TRBJ2-3; D could derive from TRBD1 or TRBD2 (5 bases each). The CDR3 totals 17 residues. The V end lost 2 bases, the J end lost 4 bases, and 19 bases lay between the germline ends. In germline, CDR1 is SGHTA, CDR2 FQGNSA. The DNA for the CDR3 is TGTGCCAGCAGCTTAAGGGCGGCAGGGAGCTTATCAGATACGCAGTATTTT. It specifies CASSLRAAGSLSDTQYF.

The chain has TRBV28 and TRBJ1-1; a possible D gene is TRBD1 (6 bases). Trimming removed 1 base at V and 4 bases at J, with 22 bases between. CDR3 length equals 18 residues. Per the germline V gene, CDR1 is MDHEN and CDR2 is SYDVKM. CDR3 loop: CASSLSKFGAGASTEAFF. CDR3 sequence (DNA): TGTGCCAGCAGTTTATCTAAGTTCGGGGCAGGGGCTAGCACTGAAGCTTTCTTT.

The genes are TRBV6-2 or TRBV6-3 and TRBJ1-1; D gene unclear. The length of the CDR3 is 18 residues. Trimming left V 0 bases short and J 1 base short, with 18 bases between. The V gene's germline CDR1 is MNHEY and CDR2 SVGEGT. CDR3 sequence reads: CASSYSFGGGIPNTEAFF. The CDR3 coding sequence is TGTGCCAGCAGTTACTCGTTCGGCGGCGGGATACCGAACACTGAAGCTTTCTTT.

There are many counts of this clonotype. The gene calls are TRBV6-5 and TRBJ1-3; possibly TRBD1 for D (6 bases). This CDR3 has 14 amino acids. V was pared by 3 bases and J by 4 bases, with 10 bases between. The germline V gene has CDR1 MNHEY and CDR2 SVGAGI. Here the CDR3 reads CASSYTRGGNTIYF. In DNA form, the CDR3 reads TGTGCCAGCAGTTATACTAGGGGGGGAAACACCATATATTTT.

In this sample, this clonotype turned up a few times. The chain links TRBV28 to TRBJ2-1, with 8 bases matching TRBD1. Germline V gene sequence: CDR1 MDHEN, CDR2 SYDVKM. V trimming: 2 bases; J trimming: 7 bases; junction bases outside the gene matches: 13. The CDR3 has 17 residues. The CDR3: CASSLPTDRGEVNEQFF. As DNA, the CDR3 is TGTGCCAGCAGTTTACCGACCGACAGGGGCGAGGTGAATGAGCAGTTCTTC.

The chain uses TRBV27 and TRBJ2-7; D might be TRBD1 (5 bases). The V end was cut by 5 bases, the J end by 6 bases, with 17 bases between. Germline values: CDR1 MNHEY, CDR2 SMNVEV (reference sequence). The CDR3 sequence is 14 residues long. This chain's CDR3 is CASSPWTRPIEQYF. The CDR3 nucleotides are TGTGCCAGCAGTCCCTGGACACGGCCTATCGAGCAGTACTTC.

Only a few counts were recorded for this clonotype. The chain links TRBV21-1 to TRBJ2-7; no check of the table's D call, TRBD1, against the DNA was made. TRBV21-1 is marked as a pseudogene. The CDR3 extends over 16 amino acids. The CDR3 coding sequence is TGTGCCAGCAGCCGTAAACAGGAGACTAGCTCCTACGAGCAGTACTTC. This gives the protein CASSRKQETSSYEQYF.

This clonotype showed up just a few times. This chain uses TRBV12-3 or TRBV12-4 with TRBJ2-3; 8 nucleotides agree with TRBD1. The CDR3 is 15 amino acids. The J segment lost 2 bases and the V segment lost 5 bases, leaving 6 bases of the junction unmatched. Written as DNA, the CDR3 is TGTGCCAGCAGTCGCAGGGGGCTGCCCACAGATACGCAGTATTTT. Amino acid sequence: CASSRRGLPTDTQYF.

This chain joins TRBV24-1 and TRBJ2-1; D remains ambiguous. The germline CDR1 and CDR2 sequences are KGHDR and SFDVKD. The CDR3 runs to 11 residues. V lost 5 bases, J lost 7 bases, and 5 bases lay in between. CDR3 protein: CATSAMNEQFF. CDR3 nucleotide sequence: TGTGCCACCAGTGCCATGAATGAGCAGTTCTTC.

This clonotype was detected ten times or more. The chain has TRBV29-1 and TRBJ1-4; 7 bases are a match to TRBD1. Germline loops: CDR1 SQVTM, CDR2 ANQGSEA. V lost 7 bases to trimming and J lost 4 bases; unmatched junction nucleotides: 3. The CDR3 length is 12 residues. The DNA of the CDR3 is TGCAGCGCCCGACAGGGTAATGAAAAACTGTTTTTT. This encodes CSARQGNEKLFF.